These 30 T cell receptor beta chains were sequenced from one sample in a study of kidney transplant recipient with SARS-CoV-2 infection. TCRdb analysed the reads with MiXCR anew, one entry per CDR3 protein. The repertoire holds under 300,000 distinct CDR3 sequences, with 29% as singletons. The sample in question was a blood sample, obtained at baseline and on roughly day 110 from a kidney transplant recipient. Receptor source: a young adult male patient who had COVID-19 and was a kidney transplant recipient. Some T cells may be supplied by the graft donor.

This clonotype was counted a few times. This chain links TRBV18 with TRBJ2-3; TRBD1 matches at 11 bases. The CDR3 has 16 amino acids. Germline V gives CDR1 KGHSH, CDR2 LQKENI. V lost 6 bases and J lost 1; bases outside the gene matches: 6. This CDR3 is CASSPGQGDGTDTQYF. The CDR3 DNA reads TGTGCCAGCTCGCCGGGACAGGGGGACGGCACAGATACGCAGTATTTT.

To note about this clonotype: It may be a read error: a sequence one base away is much more abundant. The rearrangement uses TRBV7-3 and TRBJ2-6; D tentatively reads TRBD1 or TRBD2 (5 bases each). The length of the CDR3 is 16 residues. The germline V gene encodes CDR1 SGHTA and CDR2 FQGTGA. CDR3 in amino acids: CASSLTGSSGANVPTF. The CDR3 DNA reads TGTGCCAGCAGCTTAACTGGGAGCTCTGGGGCCAACGTCCCGACTTTC.

This clonotype was counted many times. The rearrangement uses TRBV18 and TRBJ2-7; D unresolved. Deletions cut 1 base from V and 2 bases from J, with 3 bases between. Germline V gene lookup returns CDR1 KGHSH and CDR2 LQKENI. This CDR3 spans 12 amino acids. As DNA, the CDR3 is TGTGCCAGCTCACCACGGGCCTACGAGCAGTACTTC. It codes for CASSPRAYEQYF. The complete variable domain, with remaining parts taken from reference TRBV18 and TRBJ2-7, reads NAGVMQNPRHLVRRRGQEARLRCSPMKGHSHVYWYRQLPEEGLKFMVYLQKENIIDESGMPKERFSAEFPKEGPSILRIQQVVRGDSAAYFCASSPRAYEQYFGPGTRLTVT.

This clonotype was observed many times. The chain combines TRBV4-1 with TRBJ1-2, with D unresolved. The CDR3 extends over 14 amino acids. Germline assignment: CDR1 MGHRA and CDR2 YSYEKL. V lost 4 bases and J lost 4, with 13 bases in between. The CDR3 loop is CASSRLTGSYGYTF. The CDR3 DNA reads TGCGCCAGCAGCCGGCTGACGGGGAGCTATGGCTACACCTTC.

Worth noting for this clonotype: A read error may explain this, as a much larger clone is one base away. This is likely a read error, given that the CDR3 carries no conserved phenylalanine or tryptophan at its end. This chain uses TRBV29-1 with TRBJ1-4, with D perhaps TRBD1 (5 bases). CDR1 is SQVTM and CDR2 is ANQGSEA in the germline V gene. The CDR3 contains 14 residues. The germline V and J ends were trimmed by 7 bases and 8 bases, with 20 bases remaining between them. Here the CDR3 reads CSGRLGTWDEKLFS. The CDR3 nucleotides read TGCAGCGGCCGACTCGGGACTTGGGACGAAAAACTGTTTTCT.

Remarks on this clonotype: A clone one base away is much larger, so this may be a read error. The chain has TRBV5-6 and TRBJ2-3; 11 bases are a match to TRBD1. The CDR3 extends over 15 amino acids. Germline V gene data show CDR1 as SGHDT and CDR2 as YYEEEE. The CDR3 DNA follows: TGTGCCGGCAGCTTTCCGCCGGGACAGGGGGGCACGCAGTATTTT. Protein: CAGSFPPGQGGTQYF.

The chain couples TRBV29-1 to TRBJ1-1; D perhaps matches TRBD1 (6 bases). With 3 bases removed from V and 4 bases from J, the gap between germline ends came to 15 bases. The CDR3 sequence is 14 residues long. Germline CDR1 is SQVTM and CDR2 is ANQGSEA. The CDR3, as DNA: TGCAGCGTTGATCAGGGGAGGTTTGTCACTGAAGCTTTCTTT. Encoded protein: CSVDQGRFVTEAFF.

To note about this clonotype: This may arise from a read error, as a much more abundant clone is one base away. V usage is TRBV6-2 or TRBV6-3 and J usage is TRBJ2-2; TRBD2 agrees at 11 bases. Trimming removed 11 bases from V and 6 bases from J; junction bases left unmatched: 11. CDR3 size: 15 residues. CDR1 and CDR2 from the germline V gene are MNHEY and SVGEGT. CDR3 in amino acids: CAGATSGTKAGELFF. The CDR3 DNA is TGTGCCGGCGCGACTAGCGGGACCAAGGCCGGGGAGCTGTTTTTT.

This clonotype has at least ten counts. The V and J genes are TRBV6-5 and TRBJ1-6; unclear D gene. Germline V gene lookup returns CDR1 MNHEY and CDR2 SVGAGI. CDR3 length equals 16 residues. V lost 6 bases to trimming and J lost 6 bases, with 18 bases between them. CDR3 nucleotide sequence: TGTGCCAGCAGCCCCGGTTCAGGACGGCCTAATTCACCCCTCCACTTT. Protein product: CASSPGSGRPNSPLHF.

This clonotype was counted at least ten times. The V and J genes are TRBV7-9 and TRBJ1-1; 10 bases match TRBD1. The CDR3 consists of 16 residues. The V gene end was trimmed by 5 bases and the J gene end by 4 bases; junction bases not matched to a gene: 10. Germline V gene lookup returns CDR1 SEHNR and CDR2 FQNEAQ (reference sequence). The CDR3 nucleotides are TGTGCCAGCAGCCGTGACCCGGGACAGGGGATCACTGAAGCTTTCTTT. Translated: CASSRDPGQGITEAFF.

This clonotype was counted ten times or more. This sequence joins TRBV24-1 and TRBJ2-7, with D unresolved. The CDR3 is 12 amino acids. V was pared by 5 bases and J by 2 bases, with 6 bases between. Germline values: CDR1 KGHDR, CDR2 SFDVKD. Written as DNA, the CDR3 is TGTGCCACCAGTGGCGATACCTACGAGCAGTACTTC. It codes for CATSGDTYEQYF.

In its sample, this clonotype was seen a few times. This rearrangement joins TRBV9 to TRBJ2-2; D perhaps matches TRBD1 (7 bases). The CDR3 runs to 16 residues. Per the germline V gene, CDR1 is SGDLS and CDR2 is YYNGEE. The V gene lost 1 base and the J gene lost 7 bases, with 17 bases spanning the gap. The DNA for the CDR3 is TGTGCCAGCAGCGTATCGAGTCAGGGGGGTAGCGGGGAGCTGTTTTTT. Its translation is CASSVSSQGGSGELFF.

About this clonotype itself: A much larger clone sits a single nucleotide away, making a read error possible. The chain has TRBV29-1 and TRBJ2-7; 10 bases line up with TRBD2. The ends lost 5 bases at V and 6 bases at J; junction bases unmatched: 10. CDR1 SQVTM and CDR2 ANQGSEA come from the germline V gene. The CDR3 length is 14 residues. CDR3 in amino acids: CSVYSGTSACEQYF. CDR3 DNA: TGCAGCGTTTATTCCGGGACTAGCGCATGCGAGCAGTACTTC.

Ten or more counts support this clonotype. CDR3 nucleotides: TGTGCCAGCAGTCCTGTTGCCACAGCAGGAAAGACCTATGGCTACACCTTC. It specifies CASSPVATAGKTYGYTF. The rearrangement joins TRBV12-3 or TRBV12-4 to TRBJ1-2; D unresolved. The CDR3 totals 17 residues. Trimming removed 5 bases from V and 4 bases from J, with 23 bases in between.

The V and J genes are TRBV7-3 and TRBJ2-3; no reliable D call. Germline CDR1 SGHTA, CDR2 FQGTGA. V was shortened by 4 bases and J by 3 bases, with 11 bases between the two germline ends. This CDR3 spans 14 amino acids. CDR3 region: CASSSTPQTDTQYF. The CDR3 DNA reads TGTGCCAGCAGCTCCACTCCTCAAACAGATACGCAGTATTTT.

Comment on this clonotype: At one of its ends the junction is not consistent with the germline gene, which may arise from a read error. V usage is TRBV11-2 and J usage is TRBJ1-2; D remains ambiguous. The CDR3 has 17 amino acids. Per germline, CDR1 SGHAT and CDR2 FQNNGV. CDR3 loop: CASSATRTSRKTYDYTF. The CDR3 nucleotides read TGTGCCAGCAGCGCAACAAGAACAAGCAGAAAGACCTATGACTACACCTTC. The entire variable domain, with the rest obtained from reference TRBV11-2 and TRBJ1-2, is as follows: EAGVAQSPRYKIIEKRQSVAFWCNPISGHATLYWYQQILGQGPKLLIQFQNNGVVDDSQLPKDRFSAERLKGVDSTLKIQPAKLEDSAVYLCASSATRTSRKTYDYTFGSGTRLTVV.

The genes are TRBV5-5 and TRBJ1-2; D unclear. The CDR3 runs to 16 residues. Looked up from germline, CDR1 is SGHKS and CDR2 is YYEKEE (reference sequence). V lost 7 bases and J lost 4, with 23 bases in between. The CDR3 is CASSKDVSRKTYGYTF. The CDR3 coding sequence is TGTGCCAGCTCAAAGGATGTCTCGCGAAAGACCTATGGCTACACCTTC.

The sample holds a few counts of this clonotype. This chain joins TRBV6-6 and TRBJ2-3; 8 nucleotides match TRBD2. The CDR3 runs 15 residues. J was trimmed by 6 bases and V by 6 bases; bases with no gene match: 11. From germline, CDR1 is MNHNY and CDR2 SVGAGI (reference sequence). Written as DNA, the CDR3 is TGTGCCAGCAGCCATACTAGCGGCCCATCGGATACGCAGTATTTT. Translated, it gives CASSHTSGPSDTQYF.

Ten or more counts support this clonotype. The chain is built from TRBV18 and TRBJ2-7, with 7 bases fitting TRBD1. Germline CDR1 KGHSH, CDR2 LQKENI. V lost 5 bases to trimming and J lost 7 bases; unmatched junction nucleotides: 5. The CDR3 totals 12 residues. This CDR3 is CASSDREGEQYF. The CDR3 DNA is TGTGCCAGCTCAGACAGGGAAGGGGAGCAGTACTTC.

Comment on this clonotype: A read error is possible here, since a much larger clone lies one base away. The V gene is TRBV5-1, the J gene TRBJ1-3; no definite D call. This CDR3 region has 14 residues. V was trimmed by 4 bases and J by 3 bases, leaving 11 bases between them. The germline V gene has CDR1 SGHRS and CDR2 YFSETQ. The CDR3 is CASSPLEGGNTIYF. The CDR3 DNA reads as TGCGCCAGCAGCCCTTTAGAGGGTGGAAACACCATATATTTT.

Many counts were recorded for this clonotype. The chain employs TRBV11-2 and TRBJ1-2; the D is unclear. The CDR3 sequence is 17 residues long. CDR1 is SGHAT and CDR2 is FQNNGV in the germline V gene. Trimming left V 5 bases short and J 4 bases short, with 23 bases between. CDR3 nucleotide sequence: TGTGCCAGCAGCCCGCCGGGAACAAGCAGAAAGACCTATGGCTACACCTTC. Residues: CASSPPGTSRKTYGYTF.

This clonotype was seen repeatedly, ten times or more. The V gene is TRBV5-6, the J gene TRBJ2-1; 7 bases match TRBD2. The junction had 7 bases not matched to a gene; V was cut back by 5 bases and J by 2 bases. The CDR3 runs 15 residues. Germline CDR1 SGHDT, CDR2 YYEEEE. The DNA for the CDR3 is TGTGCCAGCAGTGGCGGGACTACTACCTACAATGAGCAGTTCTTC. Encoded protein: CASSGGTTTYNEQFF.

This clonotype was observed at least ten times. The CDR3 here is CASSRYLATVMQDTQYF. The CDR3 region has the DNA TGTGCCAGCAGTCGCTATTTAGCTACAGTCATGCAAGATACGCAGTATTTT. J is TRBJ2-3 and V is TRBV21-1; the D segment call TRBD2 is taken from the table without a DNA check. TRBV21-1 constitutes a pseudogene. This CDR3 contains 17 residues.

This clonotype has only a few counts. The chain uses TRBV19 and TRBJ2-1, with D perhaps matching TRBD2 (5 bases). The CDR3 is 13 amino acids. With 7 bases removed from V and 4 bases from J, the gap between germline ends came to 11 bases. Germline V gives CDR1 LNHDA, CDR2 SQIVND (reference sequence). CDR3 bases: TGTGCCAGTACTGTTTCGGGGTACAATGAGCAGTTCTTC. This encodes CASTVSGYNEQFF.

On this clonotype: It may be a read error: a sequence one base away is much more abundant. The chain carries TRBV6-6 and TRBJ1-2; D is uncertain. The germline CDR1 and CDR2 sequences are MNHNY and SVGAGI (reference sequence). CDR3 length: 17 residues. The ends were cut back, 5 bases at V and 6 bases at J, with 25 bases in the middle. This CDR3 is CASSNKQGGRKTNGYTF. The CDR3 coding sequence is TGTGCCAGCAGTAATAAGCAAGGTGGGAGAAAGACCAATGGCTACACCTTC.

Ten or more counts support this clonotype. The J gene is TRBJ2-5, the V gene TRBV7-9, with a weak D call TRBD1 (5 bases). This CDR3 comprises 15 residues. Trimming took 5 bases from V and 1 from J, leaving 14 bases between them. The germline gives CDR1 SEHNR, CDR2 FQNEAQ (reference sequence). CDR3 coding DNA: TGTGCCAGCAGCCCCCCCTATGACAGCCAAGAGACCCAGTACTTC. It encodes CASSPPYDSQETQYF.

The chain carries TRBV7-9 and TRBJ2-1, with 10 bases lining up with TRBD1. CDR1 and CDR2 from the germline V gene are SEHNR and FQNEAQ (reference sequence). There are 17 residues in the CDR3. The CDR3 nucleotides are TGTGTCAACAGCCCCCCCGGGTCGGGGACAGGGGAAAGGGAGCAGTTCTTC. Protein: CVNSPPGSGTGEREQFF.

This clonotype was found a few times. V is TRBV29-1 and J is TRBJ2-4; D is undetermined. V lost 4 bases and J 5 bases, leaving 9 bases between the germline ends. Germline-derived CDR1 and CDR2 are SQVTM and ANQGSEA. The CDR3 consists of 12 residues. CDR3 in DNA: TGCAGCGTTGGGCATACGGAAAACATTCAGTACTTC. Encoded protein: CSVGHTENIQYF.

A remark on this clonotype: This clone may be a read error of a much larger clone one base away. The chain has TRBV5-1 and TRBJ1-1; D is perhaps TRBD1 (6 bases). This CDR3 is built from 14 residues. Germline V CDR1 and CDR2: SGHRS, YFSETQ. Trimming removed 7 bases at V and 2 bases at J, with 15 bases between. The CDR3 DNA is TGCGCCAGCGGCTCAGGGGTTCTCAACACTGAAGCTTTCTTT. Residues: CASGSGVLNTEAFF.

This clonotype was observed many times. V and J are TRBV4-2 and TRBJ2-3; 7 bases line up with TRBD1. V shed 4 bases and J 0 bases; nucleotides not matched to a gene: 7. The germline CDR1 and CDR2 sequences are LGHNA and YNFKEQ. The CDR3 runs to 16 residues. The CDR3 region has the DNA TGTGCCAGCAGCCTCGAGGGGGCTGCTAGCACAGATACGCAGTATTTT. This codes for CASSLEGAASTDTQYF.